Sequencing of this T cell receptor beta chain was carried out in a study of memory CD4+ T cells and cytomegalovirus serostatus. To note about this clone: Its antigen remains unknown.

Single viable CD3+CD4+CD8-CD45RO+ cells were sorted as the memory CD4+ T cells. Study-level points and caveats: About 40% of the roughly 150 known CMV-associated TCRbeta sequences appeared in CD4+ memory. Median bootstrapped AUC for CMV status was roughly 0.95 originally, just under 0.93 US-trained. Suggested: most of the CMV-linked TCR signature lies in CD4+ memory cells.

CDR3 length: 14 residues. Germline loops: CDR1 SQVTM, CDR2 ANQGSEA. Between the trimmed V and J ends, which lost 5 bases and 2 bases, there was a span of 14 bases. Repertoires were generated with immunoSEQ multiplex PCR, while TCRdb's copy carries only in-frame clones and drops some. The sample has 35,000 to 50,000 clones, over 65% seen once; the top ten hold 5% to 7.5%. The source material was memory CD4+ T cells from blood. The origin of this receptor is an adult in good health and CMV-seronegative. The gene calls are TRBV29-1 and TRBJ2-3; D is unresolved. The CDR3 is CSVLGPTTTDTQYF. CDR3 coding DNA: TGCAGCGTTTTGGGCCCCACGACCACAGATACGCAGTATTTT.